This is a list of T cell receptor beta chains from one sample in a study of beta chain features in type 1 diabetes. TCRdb's copy holds only in-frame clones and misses some; the assay was immunoSEQ multiplex PCR. Among under 450,000 clones listed, about 15% were seen once. The sequenced material came from naive CD4+ T cells from blood. The receptors shown here come from a woman between 18 and 29 years old in good health. Both conserved end residues are part of each CDR3.

v_call	j_call	cdr3_aa
TRBV28	TRBJ2-6	CASSSGTDISGANVLTF
TRBV14	TRBJ1-1	CASSVQENTEAFF
TRBV7-2	TRBJ2-7	CASSFQGRSSYEQYF
TRBV6-5	TRBJ1-5	CASSYTGNQPQHF
TRBV28	TRBJ1-1	CASSLFHEGAFF
TRBV30	TRBJ1-5	CAWSDQKRREPQHF
TRBV21-1	TRBJ1-1	CASRGDSQNTEAFF
TRBV11-2	TRBJ1-1	CASSLDGGRTEAFF
TRBV18	TRBJ2-7	CASSPAGDYEQYF
TRBV15	TRBJ1-5	CATSRDAGSNQPQHF
TRBV11-3	TRBJ2-2	CASSLGSQSAGELFF
TRBV9	TRBJ2-5	CASSAGLAGATQETQYF
TRBV30	TRBJ1-5	CAWSPDRGKVQPQHF
TRBV4-2	TRBJ1-2	CASSKSNLQGDYGYTF
TRBV7-9	TRBJ2-7	CASSLAASGSYEQYF
TRBV7-2	TRBJ2-7	CASSSPGTSLREQYF
TRBV6-5	TRBJ2-2	CASRGQPNTGELFF
TRBV19	TRBJ2-1	CASSGLAGGWYEQFF
TRBV30	TRBJ1-5	CAWSGTGDQPQHF
TRBV30	TRBJ1-1	CASRDNLNTEAFF
TRBV29-1	TRBJ2-5	CSVETGAGNQETQYF
TRBV11-2	TRBJ2-6	CASSWRIGEGAGANVLTF
TRBV6-5	TRBJ2-1	CASSRTEEQFF
TRBV4-3	TRBJ2-1	CASSQDRGGSSYNEQFF
TRBV28	TRBJ2-1	CASSPGTSGSNEQFF
TRBV18	TRBJ2-5	CASSPGQGVGETQYF
TRBV5-1	TRBJ1-1	CASTQWAANTEAFF
TRBV10-3	TRBJ1-1	CAISPTQATEAFF
TRBV7-9	TRBJ2-1	CASSLEVRENEQFF
TRBV5-1	TRBJ2-1	CASSLVPGTGNNEQFF
TRBV29-1	TRBJ2-7	CLGRERSYEQYF
TRBV7-9	TRBJ1-5	CASSPQGNQPQHF
TRBV30	TRBJ2-7	CAWRSSYRDRDWGEQYF
TRBV18	TRBJ2-7	CASRPTGDPYEQYF
TRBV6-6	TRBJ2-7	CASSYSTGAYF
TRBV30	TRBJ2-7	CAWSVLSPGGVEYF
TRBV6-4	TRBJ2-3	CASSDGTTDTQYF
TRBV5-1	TRBJ2-2	CASSSRTSGSSDTGELFF
TRBV18	TRBJ2-3	CASSPLLGTSGSASTDTQYF
TRBV7-8	TRBJ1-1	CASSLAEDTEAFF
TRBV4-3	TRBJ2-2	CASSQEFGGSGRAHTGELFF
TRBV6-6	TRBJ2-7	CASSNRGHEQYF
TRBV18	TRBJ1-4	CASSPPGVGNEKLFF
TRBV6-5	TRBJ2-3	CASRGAGLTDTQYF
TRBV28	TRBJ2-7	CASSLTSYEQYF
TRBV4-1	TRBJ1-5	CASSQATGLHQPQHF